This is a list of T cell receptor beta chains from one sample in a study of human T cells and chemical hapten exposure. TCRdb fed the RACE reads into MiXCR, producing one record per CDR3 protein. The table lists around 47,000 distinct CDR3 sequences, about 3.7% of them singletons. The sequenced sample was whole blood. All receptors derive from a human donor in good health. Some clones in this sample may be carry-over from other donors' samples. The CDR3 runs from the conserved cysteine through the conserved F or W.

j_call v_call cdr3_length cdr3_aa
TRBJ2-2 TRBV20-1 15 CSANPSGRDTGELFF
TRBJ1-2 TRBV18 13 CASSPGLESGYTF
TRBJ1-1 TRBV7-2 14 CASSLEGDNTEAFF
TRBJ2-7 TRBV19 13 CASRGTGNDEQYF
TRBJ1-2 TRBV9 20 CASSVGSRGQGPLLNYGYTF
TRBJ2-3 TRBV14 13 CASSTPNADTQYF
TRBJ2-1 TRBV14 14 CASSQRATYNEQFF
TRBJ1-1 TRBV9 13 CASSVDQNTEAFF
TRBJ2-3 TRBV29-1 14 CSAKDRGNGDTQYF
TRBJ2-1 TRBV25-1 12 CASSKAPSEQFF
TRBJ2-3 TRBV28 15 CASRDWSGGTDTQYF
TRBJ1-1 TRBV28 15 CASSLLPGGGTEAFF
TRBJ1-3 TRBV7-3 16 CASSLTGGAFGNTIYF
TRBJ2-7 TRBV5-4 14 CASSSGLRAYEQYF
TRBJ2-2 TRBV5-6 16 CASSSPRSSNTGELFF
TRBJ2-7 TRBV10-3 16 CAISEPGTAGSYEQYF
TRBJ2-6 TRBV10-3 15 CAISRTGTGANVLTF
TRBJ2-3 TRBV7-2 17 CASSFTSGPGGGNTQYF
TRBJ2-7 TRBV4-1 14 CASSRSRIGYEQYF
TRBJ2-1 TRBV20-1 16 CSASEIRTRAYNEQFF
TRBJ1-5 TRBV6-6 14 CASSRTDSNQPQHF
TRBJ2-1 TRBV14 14 CASSQVGAQNEQFF
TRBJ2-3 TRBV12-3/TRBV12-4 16 CASSFSTSGRGDTQYF
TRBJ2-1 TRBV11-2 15 CASSSDRVFYNEQFF
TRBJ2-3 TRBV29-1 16 CSVEDIFPSVTDTQYF
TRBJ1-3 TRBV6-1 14 CATDPGDSRNTIYF
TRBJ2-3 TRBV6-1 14 CASSEWGADDTQYF
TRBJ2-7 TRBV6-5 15 CASSSRLAGSYEQYF
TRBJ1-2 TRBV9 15 CASGNDRGAGYGYTF
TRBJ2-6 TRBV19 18 CASSIQPGSPSGANVLTF
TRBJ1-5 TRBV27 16 CASSPHEGQGNQPQHF
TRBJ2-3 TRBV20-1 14 CSARPAGPTDTQYF
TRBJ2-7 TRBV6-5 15 CASSYGAGSPYEQYF
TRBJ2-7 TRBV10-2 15 CASSEGAGAPYEQYF
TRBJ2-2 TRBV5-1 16 CASSANRGPNTGELFF
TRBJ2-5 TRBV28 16 CASSSLPGLIKETQYF
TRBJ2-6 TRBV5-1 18 CASSLSGTGGSGANVLTF
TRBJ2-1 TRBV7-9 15 CASSFLAGGVNEQFF
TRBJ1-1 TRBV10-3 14 CAISEEGHYTEAFF
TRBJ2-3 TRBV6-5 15 CASSYGGVRADTQYF
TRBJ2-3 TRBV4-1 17 CASSQVRGLLATDTQYF
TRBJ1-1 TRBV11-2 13 CASSLKRNTEAFF
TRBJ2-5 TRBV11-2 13 CASSLGDQGTQYF
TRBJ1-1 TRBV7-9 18 CASSLVPRRGGRGTEAFF
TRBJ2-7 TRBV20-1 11 CSARGVYEQYF
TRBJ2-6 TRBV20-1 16 CSATRGPSSGANVLTF
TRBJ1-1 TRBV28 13 CASSPASGYEAFF
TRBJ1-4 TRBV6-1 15 CASSEGLKLNEKLFF
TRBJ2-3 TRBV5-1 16 CASFSGTVSSTDTQYF
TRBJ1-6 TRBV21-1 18 CASSNKGQEGAYNSPLHF
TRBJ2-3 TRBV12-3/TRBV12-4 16 CASSLARGISADTQYF
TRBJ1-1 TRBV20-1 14 CSAPPGTLNTEAFF
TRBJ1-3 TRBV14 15 CASSLETGIRNTIYF
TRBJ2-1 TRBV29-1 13 CSVGTSGIREQFF
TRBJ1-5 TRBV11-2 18 CASSNHLGPGGSNQPQHF
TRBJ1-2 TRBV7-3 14 CASSQGGTNYGYTF
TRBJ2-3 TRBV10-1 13 CASSADNTDTQYF
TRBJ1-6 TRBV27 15 CASRGGDGRNSPLHF
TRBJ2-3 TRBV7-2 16 CASSRSRLAGTDTQYF